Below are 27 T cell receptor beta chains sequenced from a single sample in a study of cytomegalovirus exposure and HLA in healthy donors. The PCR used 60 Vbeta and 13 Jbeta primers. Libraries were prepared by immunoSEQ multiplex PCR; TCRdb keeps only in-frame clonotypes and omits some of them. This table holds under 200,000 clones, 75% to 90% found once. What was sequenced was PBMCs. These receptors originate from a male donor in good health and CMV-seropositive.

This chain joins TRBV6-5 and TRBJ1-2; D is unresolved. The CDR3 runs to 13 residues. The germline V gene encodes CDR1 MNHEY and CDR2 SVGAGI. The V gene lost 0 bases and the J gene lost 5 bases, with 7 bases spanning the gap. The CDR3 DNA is TGTGCCAGCAGTTACTCGTCCCGGTATGGCTACACCTTC. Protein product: CASSYSSRYGYTF.

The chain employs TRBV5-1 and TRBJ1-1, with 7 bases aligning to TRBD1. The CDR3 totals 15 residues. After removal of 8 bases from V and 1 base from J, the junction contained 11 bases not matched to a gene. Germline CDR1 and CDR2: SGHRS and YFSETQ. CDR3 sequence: CASGKTGTANTEAFF. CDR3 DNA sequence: TGCGCCAGTGGGAAGACCGGGACAGCGAACACTGAAGCTTTCTTT.

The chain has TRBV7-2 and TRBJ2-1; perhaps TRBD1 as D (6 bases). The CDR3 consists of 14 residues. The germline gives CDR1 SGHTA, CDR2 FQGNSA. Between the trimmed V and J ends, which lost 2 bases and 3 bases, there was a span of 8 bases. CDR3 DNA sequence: TGTGCCAGCAGCTTAAACAGGGACTACAATGAGCAGTTCTTC. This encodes CASSLNRDYNEQFF.

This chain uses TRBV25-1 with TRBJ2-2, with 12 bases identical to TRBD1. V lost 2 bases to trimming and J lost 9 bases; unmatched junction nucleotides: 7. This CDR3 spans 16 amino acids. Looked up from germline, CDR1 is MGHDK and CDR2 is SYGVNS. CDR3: CASSEGTGGFYRELFF. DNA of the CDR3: TGTGCCAGCAGTGAAGGGACAGGGGGCTTTTACCGGGAGCTGTTTTTT. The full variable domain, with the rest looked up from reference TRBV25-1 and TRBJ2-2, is EADIYQTPRYLVIGTGKKITLECSQTMGHDKMYWYQQDPGMELHLIHYSYGVNSTEKGDLSSESTVSRIRTEHFPLTLESARPSHTSQYLCASSEGTGGFYRELFFGEGSRLTVL.

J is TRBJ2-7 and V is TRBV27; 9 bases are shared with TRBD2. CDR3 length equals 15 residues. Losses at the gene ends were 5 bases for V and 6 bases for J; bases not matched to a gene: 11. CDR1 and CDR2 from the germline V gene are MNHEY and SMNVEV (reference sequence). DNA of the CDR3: TGTGCCAGCAGTCTACTCGCGGGAGGGCCCTCCGAGCAGTACTTC. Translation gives CASSLLAGGPSEQYF.

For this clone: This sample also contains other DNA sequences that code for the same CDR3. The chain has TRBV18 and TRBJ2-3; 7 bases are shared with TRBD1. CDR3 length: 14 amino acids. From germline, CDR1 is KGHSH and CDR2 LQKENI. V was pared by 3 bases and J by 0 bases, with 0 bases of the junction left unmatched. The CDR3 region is CASSPGQSTDTQYF. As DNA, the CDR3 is TGTGCCAGCTCACCGGGACAGAGCACAGATACGCAGTATTTT. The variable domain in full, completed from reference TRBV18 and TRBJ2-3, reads NAGVMQNPRHLVRRRGQEARLRCSPMKGHSHVYWYRQLPEEGLKFMVYLQKENIIDESGMPKERFSAEFPKEGPSILRIQQVVRGDSAAYFCASSPGQSTDTQYFGPGTRLTVL.

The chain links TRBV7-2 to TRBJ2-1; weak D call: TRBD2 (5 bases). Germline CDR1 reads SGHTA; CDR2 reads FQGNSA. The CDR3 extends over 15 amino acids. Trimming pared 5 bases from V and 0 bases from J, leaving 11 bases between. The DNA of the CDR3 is TGTGCCAGCAGCCTAAGCGGTTACTCCTACAATGAGCAGTTCTTC. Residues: CASSLSGYSYNEQFF. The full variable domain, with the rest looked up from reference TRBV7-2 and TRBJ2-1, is GAGVSQSPSNKVTEKGKDVELRCDPISGHTALYWYRQSLGQGLEFLIYFQGNSAPDKSGLPSDRFSAERTGGSVSTLTIQRTQQEDSAVYLCASSLSGYSYNEQFFGPGTRLTVL.

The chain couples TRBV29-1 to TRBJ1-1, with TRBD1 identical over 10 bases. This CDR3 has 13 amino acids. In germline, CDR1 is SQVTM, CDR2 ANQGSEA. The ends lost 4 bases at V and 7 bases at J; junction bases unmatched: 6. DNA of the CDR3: TGCAGCGTTGGTGGGACAGGGGCGTTTGAAGCTTTCTTT. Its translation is CSVGGTGAFEAFF.

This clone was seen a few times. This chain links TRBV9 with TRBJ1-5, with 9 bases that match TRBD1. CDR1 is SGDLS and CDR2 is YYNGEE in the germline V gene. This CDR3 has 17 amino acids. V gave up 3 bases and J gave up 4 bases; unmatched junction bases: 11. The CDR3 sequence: CASSDGSGTGHNQPQHF. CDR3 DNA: TGTGCCAGCAGCGACGGCAGTGGGACAGGGCATAATCAGCCCCAGCATTTT.

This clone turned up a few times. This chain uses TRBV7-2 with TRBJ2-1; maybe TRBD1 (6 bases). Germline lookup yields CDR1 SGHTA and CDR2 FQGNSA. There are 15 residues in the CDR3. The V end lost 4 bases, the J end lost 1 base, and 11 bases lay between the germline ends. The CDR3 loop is CASSSVGTSYNEQFF. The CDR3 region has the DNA TGTGCCAGCAGCTCGGTTGGGACATCCTACAATGAGCAGTTCTTC. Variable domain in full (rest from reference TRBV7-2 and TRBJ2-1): GAGVSQSPSNKVTEKGKDVELRCDPISGHTALYWYRQSLGQGLEFLIYFQGNSAPDKSGLPSDRFSAERTGGSVSTLTIQRTQQEDSAVYLCASSSVGTSYNEQFFGPGTRLTVL.

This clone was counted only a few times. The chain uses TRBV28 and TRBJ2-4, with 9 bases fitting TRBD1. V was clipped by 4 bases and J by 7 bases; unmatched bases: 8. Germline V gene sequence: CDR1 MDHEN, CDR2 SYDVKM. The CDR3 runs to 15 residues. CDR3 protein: CASSSLTGGGNIQYF. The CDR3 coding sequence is TGTGCCAGCAGTTCCCTGACAGGGGGGGGGAACATTCAGTACTTC.

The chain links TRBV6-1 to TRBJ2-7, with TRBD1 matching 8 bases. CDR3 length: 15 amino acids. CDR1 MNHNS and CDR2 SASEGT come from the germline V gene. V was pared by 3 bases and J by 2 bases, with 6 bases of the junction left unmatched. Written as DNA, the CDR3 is TGTGCCAGCAGTGATAGGACAGGGCTTACCTACGAGCAGTACTTC. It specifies CASSDRTGLTYEQYF.

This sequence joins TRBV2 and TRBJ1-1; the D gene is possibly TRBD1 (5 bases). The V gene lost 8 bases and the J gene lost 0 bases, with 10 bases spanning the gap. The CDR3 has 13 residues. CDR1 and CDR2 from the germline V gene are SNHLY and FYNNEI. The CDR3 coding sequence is TGTGCCAGCTCCAGGGATCTGAACACTGAAGCTTTCTTT. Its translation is CASSRDLNTEAFF.

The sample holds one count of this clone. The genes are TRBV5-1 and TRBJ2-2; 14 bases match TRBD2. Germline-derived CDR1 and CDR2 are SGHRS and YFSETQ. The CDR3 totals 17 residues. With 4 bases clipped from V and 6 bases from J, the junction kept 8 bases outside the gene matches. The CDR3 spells CASSHGGLAGGPGELFF. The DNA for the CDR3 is TGCGCCAGCAGCCATGGCGGACTAGCGGGAGGTCCCGGGGAGCTGTTTTTT.

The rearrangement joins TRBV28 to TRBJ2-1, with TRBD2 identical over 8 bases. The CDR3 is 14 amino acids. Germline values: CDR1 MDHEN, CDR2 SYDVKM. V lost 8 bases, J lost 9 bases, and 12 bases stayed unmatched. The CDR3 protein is CASRRGGAGGEQFF. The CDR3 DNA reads TGTGCCAGCCGACGGGGGGGAGCCGGCGGTGAGCAGTTCTTC.

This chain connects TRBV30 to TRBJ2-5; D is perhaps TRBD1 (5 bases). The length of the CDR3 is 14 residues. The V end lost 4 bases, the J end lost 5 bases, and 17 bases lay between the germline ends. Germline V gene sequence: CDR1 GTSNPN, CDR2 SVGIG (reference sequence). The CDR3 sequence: CAWNPPGAWETQYF. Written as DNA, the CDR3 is TGTGCCTGGAATCCACCTGGGGCATGGGAGACCCAGTACTTC.

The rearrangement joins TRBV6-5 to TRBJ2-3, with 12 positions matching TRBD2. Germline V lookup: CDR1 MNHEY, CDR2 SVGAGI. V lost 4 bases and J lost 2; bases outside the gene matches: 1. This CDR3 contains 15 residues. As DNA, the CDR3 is TGTGCCAGCAGTTGGACTAGCGGGGCCACAGATACGCAGTATTTT. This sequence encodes CASSWTSGATDTQYF.

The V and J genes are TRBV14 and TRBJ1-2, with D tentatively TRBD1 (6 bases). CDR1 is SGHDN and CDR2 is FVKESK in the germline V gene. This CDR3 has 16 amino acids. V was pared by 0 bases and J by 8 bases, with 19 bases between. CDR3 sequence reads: CASSQDLVSWGHGYTF. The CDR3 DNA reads TGTGCCAGCAGCCAAGACCTCGTCTCTTGGGGGCACGGCTACACCTTC. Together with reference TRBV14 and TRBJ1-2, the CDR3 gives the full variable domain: EAGVTQFPSHSVIEKGQTVTLRCDPISGHDNLYWYRRVMGKEIKFLLHFVKESKQDESGMPNNRFLAERTGGTYSTLKVQPAELEDSGVYFCASSQDLVSWGHGYTFGSGTRLTVV.

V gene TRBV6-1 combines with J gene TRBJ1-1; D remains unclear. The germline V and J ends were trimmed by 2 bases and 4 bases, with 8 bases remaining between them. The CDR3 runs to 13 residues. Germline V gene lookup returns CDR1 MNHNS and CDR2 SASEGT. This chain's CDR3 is CASSEWSGTEAFF. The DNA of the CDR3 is TGTGCCAGCAGTGAATGGTCCGGCACTGAAGCTTTCTTT.

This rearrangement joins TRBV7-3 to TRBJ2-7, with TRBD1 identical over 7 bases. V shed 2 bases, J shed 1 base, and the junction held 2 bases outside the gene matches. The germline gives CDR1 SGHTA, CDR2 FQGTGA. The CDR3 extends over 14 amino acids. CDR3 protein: CASSLGTVSYEQYF. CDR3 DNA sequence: TGTGCCAGCAGCTTAGGGACAGTTTCCTACGAGCAGTACTTC. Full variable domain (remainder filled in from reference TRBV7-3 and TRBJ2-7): GAGVSQTPSNKVTEKGKYVELRCDPISGHTALYWYRQSLGQGPEFLIYFQGTGAADDSGLPNDRFFAVRPEGSVSTLKIQRTERGDSAVYLCASSLGTVSYEQYFGPGTRLTVT.

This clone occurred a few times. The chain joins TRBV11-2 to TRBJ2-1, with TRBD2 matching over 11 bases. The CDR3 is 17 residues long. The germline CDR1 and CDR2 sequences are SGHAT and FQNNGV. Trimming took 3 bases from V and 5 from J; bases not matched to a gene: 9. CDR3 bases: TGTGCCAGCAGCTTGCTTCCCGGGACTAGCGGCGACAATGAGCAGTTCTTC. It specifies CASSLLPGTSGDNEQFF.

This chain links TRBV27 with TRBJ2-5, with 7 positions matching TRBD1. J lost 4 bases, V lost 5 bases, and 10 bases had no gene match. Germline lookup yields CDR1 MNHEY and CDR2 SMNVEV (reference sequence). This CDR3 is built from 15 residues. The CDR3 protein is CASSLDLGTAETQYF. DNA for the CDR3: TGTGCCAGCAGTCTAGACCTGGGGACAGCAGAGACCCAGTACTTC.

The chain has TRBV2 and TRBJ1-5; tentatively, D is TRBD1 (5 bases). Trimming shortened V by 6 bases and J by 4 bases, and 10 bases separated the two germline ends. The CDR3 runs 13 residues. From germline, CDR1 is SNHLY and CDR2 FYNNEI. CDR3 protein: CASSPQGNQPQHF. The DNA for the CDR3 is TGTGCCAGCAGCCCCCAGGGTAATCAGCCCCAGCATTTT.

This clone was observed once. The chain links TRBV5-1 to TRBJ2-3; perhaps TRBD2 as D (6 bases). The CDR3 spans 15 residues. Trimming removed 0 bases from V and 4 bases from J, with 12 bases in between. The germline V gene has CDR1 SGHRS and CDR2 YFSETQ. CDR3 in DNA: TGCGCCAGCAGCTTGGAAGGAGGGTGGGCAGATACGCAGTATTTT. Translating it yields CASSLEGGWADTQYF.

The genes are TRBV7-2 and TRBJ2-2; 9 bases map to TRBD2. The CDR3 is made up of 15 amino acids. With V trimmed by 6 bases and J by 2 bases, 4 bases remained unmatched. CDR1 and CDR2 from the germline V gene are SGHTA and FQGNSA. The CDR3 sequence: CASRTSGVNTGELFF. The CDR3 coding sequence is TGTGCCAGCAGGACTAGCGGAGTAAACACCGGGGAGCTGTTTTTT. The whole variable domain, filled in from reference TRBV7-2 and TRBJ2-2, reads GAGVSQSPSNKVTEKGKDVELRCDPISGHTALYWYRQSLGQGLEFLIYFQGNSAPDKSGLPSDRFSAERTGGSVSTLTIQRTQQEDSAVYLCASRTSGVNTGELFFGEGSRLTVL.

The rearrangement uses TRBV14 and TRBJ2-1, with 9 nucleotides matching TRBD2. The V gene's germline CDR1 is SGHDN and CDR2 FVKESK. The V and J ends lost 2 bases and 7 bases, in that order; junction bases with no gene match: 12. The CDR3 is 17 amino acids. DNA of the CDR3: TGTGCCAGCAGCCAATTCCCCCGTAGCGGGAGAGGAAATGAGCAGTTCTTC. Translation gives CASSQFPRSGRGNEQFF.

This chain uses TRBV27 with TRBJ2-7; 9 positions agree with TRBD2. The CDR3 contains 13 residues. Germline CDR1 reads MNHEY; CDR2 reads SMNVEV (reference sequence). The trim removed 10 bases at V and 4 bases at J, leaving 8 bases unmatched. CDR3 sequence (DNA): TGTGCCACATTTAGCGGGAGTGGGTACGAGCAGTACTTC. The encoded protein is CATFSGSGYEQYF.